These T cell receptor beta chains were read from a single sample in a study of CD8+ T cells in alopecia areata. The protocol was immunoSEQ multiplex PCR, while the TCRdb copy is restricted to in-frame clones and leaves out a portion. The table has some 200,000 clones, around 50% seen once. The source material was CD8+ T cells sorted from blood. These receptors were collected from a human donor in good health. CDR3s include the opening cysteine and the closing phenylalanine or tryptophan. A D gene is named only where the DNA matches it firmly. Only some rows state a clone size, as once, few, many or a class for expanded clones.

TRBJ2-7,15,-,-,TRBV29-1,TGCAGCGTTGTAGTGGAGGGGGAAGCTGCCTACGAGCAGTACTTC,CSVVVEGEAAYEQYF
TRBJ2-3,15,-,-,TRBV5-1,TGCGCCAGCAGCTCGGACTTCTTACGGGGAGATACGCAGTATTTT,CASSSDFLRGDTQYF
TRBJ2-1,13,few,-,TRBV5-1,TGCGCCAGCAGCCCCGGGTCCTACAATGAGCAGTTCTTC,CASSPGSYNEQFF
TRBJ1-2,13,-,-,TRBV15,TGTGCCACCAGAGATGACGGATATTATGGCTACACCTTC,CATRDDGYYGYTF
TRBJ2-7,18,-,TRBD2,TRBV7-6,TGTGCCAGCAGTGATGCGACTAGCGGGGGCCTAAGCTCCTACGAGCAGTACTTC,CASSDATSGGLSSYEQYF
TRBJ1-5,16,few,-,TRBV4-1,TGCGCCAGCAGCCAAGTGGTCTTTCTTGGCAATCAGCCCCAGCATTTT,CASSQVVFLGNQPQHF
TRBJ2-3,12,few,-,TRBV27,TGTGCCAGCAGTTTGGGCACAGATACGCAGTATTTT,CASSLGTDTQYF
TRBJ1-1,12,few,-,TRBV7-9,TGTGCCAGCAGCTTATCGTACACTGAAGCTTTCTTT,CASSLSYTEAFF
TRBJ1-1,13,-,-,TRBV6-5,TGTGCCAGCAGCCCGGGCGGGGGGACTGAAGCTTTCTTT,CASSPGGGTEAFF
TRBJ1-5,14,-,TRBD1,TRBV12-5,TGTGCTAGTGACCCGGGACAGGGGTCCCTGCCCCAGCATTTT,CASDPGQGSLPQHF
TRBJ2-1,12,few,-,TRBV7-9,TGTGCCAGCCGAGAAGGGGCAAATGAGCAGTTCTTC,CASREGANEQFF
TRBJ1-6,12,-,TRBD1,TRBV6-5,TGTGCCAGCAGAGGGACAGGGCCGGCCCTCCACTTT,CASRGTGPALHF
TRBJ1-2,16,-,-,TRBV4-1,TGCGCCAGCAGCCAACCTCCGGGACTCACCATCGATGGCTACACCTTC,CASSQPPGLTIDGYTF
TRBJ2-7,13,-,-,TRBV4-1,TGCGCCAGCAGCCAAGATGGTATCCGTGAGCAGTACTTC,CASSQDGIREQYF
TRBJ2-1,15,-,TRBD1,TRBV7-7,TGTGCCAGCAGCAGCCGACAGGGAACCCCCAATGAGCAGTTCTTC,CASSSRQGTPNEQFF
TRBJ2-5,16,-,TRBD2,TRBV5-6,TGTGCCAGCAGCCAGAGACTAGCGGGAGGCCAAGAGACCCAGTACTTC,CASSQRLAGGQETQYF
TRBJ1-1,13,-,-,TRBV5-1,TGCGCCAGCAGCATTTGGGAGAACACTGAAGCTTTCTTT,CASSIWENTEAFF
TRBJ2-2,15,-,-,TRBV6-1,TGTGCCAGCAGTGAACTTGTCGGAACCACCGGGGAGCTGTTTTTT,CASSELVGTTGELFF
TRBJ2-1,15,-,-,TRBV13,TGTGCCAGCAGCTTAGCCGGGGGGCGGAACAATGAGCAGTTCTTC,CASSLAGGRNNEQFF
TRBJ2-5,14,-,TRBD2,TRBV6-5,TGTGCCAGCAGTTTCGGACTAGCAGGAGAGACCCAGTACTTC,CASSFGLAGETQYF
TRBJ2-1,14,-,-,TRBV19,TGTGCCAGTAGTCGGAGACTAGCCTACAATGAGCAGTTCTTC,CASSRRLAYNEQFF
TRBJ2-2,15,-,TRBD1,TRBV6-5,TGTGCCAGCAGCTTTAGGACAGGGAACACCGGGGAGCTGTTTTTT,CASSFRTGNTGELFF
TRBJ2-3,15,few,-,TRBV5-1,TGCGCCAGCAGCATGACTAGAAGGGAAACAGATACGCAGTATTTT,CASSMTRRETDTQYF
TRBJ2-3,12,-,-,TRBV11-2,TGTGCCAGCAGCTTAATTACAGATACGCAGTATTTT,CASSLITDTQYF
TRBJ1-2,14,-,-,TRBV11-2,TGTGCCAGCAGCTTGTCACTAGCTAACTATGGCTACACCTTC,CASSLSLANYGYTF
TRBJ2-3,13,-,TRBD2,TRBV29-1,TGCAGCGTTGGTAGCGGGGCGACAGATACGCAGTATTTT,CSVGSGATDTQYF